The 25 T cell receptor beta chains in this list originate from one sample, sequenced in a study of T cells in women clearing cervical HPV infection. TCRdb's table, derived via immunoSEQ multiplex PCR, lists solely in-frame clones and lacks some. Its listing shows around 30,000 clones. Sequences were obtained from blood buffy coat. These receptors were obtained from a woman aged 18 to 75 with a cervical HPV16 infection that either progressed to CIN3+ or cleared (not recorded which).

About this clone: The read halts 3 residues ahead of the CDR3 end, with the missing end drawn from the germline J gene. The J gene is TRBJ2-7, the V gene TRBV2; 11 bases align to TRBD1. The CDR3 is 14 residues long. The trim removed 4 bases at V and 4 bases at J, leaving 3 bases unmatched. Germline assignment: CDR1 SNHLY and CDR2 FYNNEI. The CDR3 sequence is CASSGDRGLYEQYF. The sequenced CDR3 bases are TGTGCCAGCAGTGGGGACAGGGGGTTATACGAG.

On this clone: The CDR3 end is not reached by the read, which stops 3 residues before it; the germline J gene fills it in. The V gene is TRBV20-1, the J gene TRBJ1-4; 10 positions match TRBD1. The V and J ends lost 6 bases and 8 bases, in that order; junction bases with no gene match: 3. Germline values: CDR1 DFQATT, CDR2 SNEGSKA (reference sequence). The CDR3 length is 12 residues. The CDR3 sequence is CSATGQGEKLFF. CDR3 bases read: TGCAGTGCCACGGGACAGGGGGAAAAA.

As regards this clone: The read ends 3 residues early relative to the CDR3; the germline J gene fills the gap. This rearrangement joins TRBV5-1 to TRBJ2-3, with 9 bases identical to TRBD2. Germline assignment: CDR1 SGHRS and CDR2 YFSETQ. The V and J ends lost 1 base and 2 bases, in that order; junction bases with no gene match: 8. The CDR3 extends over 17 amino acids. Partial CDR3 DNA: TGCGCCAGCAGCTTGTCCCTTGCGGGGGGGGACACAGATACG. It is translated as CASSLSLAGGDTDT. Given in full, the CDR3 is CASSLSLAGGDTDTQYF.

Worth noting for this clone: The read halts 3 residues ahead of the CDR3 end, with the missing end drawn from the germline J gene. This chain links TRBV4-1 with TRBJ1-3; D call uncertain. Germline loops: CDR1 MGHRA, CDR2 YSYEKL. V lost 2 bases to trimming and J lost 8 bases, with 16 bases between them. This CDR3 contains 15 residues. The sequenced part of the CDR3 DNA is TGCGCCAGCAGCCAATTACGGCGGTCGGAAGACACC. Translating it yields CASSQLRRSEDT. The full CDR3 sequence reads CASSQLRRSEDTIYF.

Of note for this clone: The observed sequence ends 3 residues before the CDR3 terminus, with the missing tail filled in from the germline J gene. The chain carries TRBV5-1 and TRBJ1-1; 9 bases agree with TRBD1. Germline V lookup: CDR1 SGHRS, CDR2 YFSETQ. The J segment lost 5 bases and the V segment lost 4 bases, leaving 6 bases of the junction unmatched. The CDR3 totals 14 residues. The covered CDR3 bases are TGCGCCAGCAGCCCAAACAGGGGGCGAACTGAA. Its translation: CASSPNRGRTE. The whole CDR3 protein reads CASSPNRGRTEAFF.

Concerning this clone: From the germline J gene comes the end of the CDR3, since the read stops 3 residues before it. This sequence joins TRBV20-1 and TRBJ2-2; no firm D call. The germline V gene has CDR1 DFQATT and CDR2 SNEGSKA (reference sequence). The CDR3 has 12 residues. V was pared by 6 bases and J by 4 bases, with 9 bases between. Partial CDR3 DNA: TGCAGTGCGTTTATGGCCACCGGGGAG. It is translated as CSAFMATGE. The complete CDR3 reads CSAFMATGELFF.

Remarks on this clone: The sequenced fragment ends 3 residues before the CDR3 boundary, so the rest is inferred from the germline J gene. The chain couples TRBV4-2 to TRBJ2-7, with 7 bases identical to TRBD1. V dropped 5 bases and J dropped 4; count of bases not matched to a gene: 8. The germline CDR1 and CDR2 sequences are LGHNA and YNFKEQ. CDR3 length: 14 amino acids. The DNA read from the CDR3 is TGTGCCAGCAGCGTGAGGGGGCGCGAGTACGAG. It translates to CASSVRGREYE. The complete CDR3 protein is CASSVRGREYEQYF.

As for this clone: Sequencing ends 3 residues short of the CDR3 end; the germline J gene provides the rest. The chain couples TRBV5-4 to TRBJ1-1; no reliable D call. V lost 2 bases and J lost 0, with 8 bases in between. CDR3 length equals 14 residues. Germline assignment: CDR1 SGHNT and CDR2 YYREEE (reference sequence). CDR3 protein: CASSLGGLNTEAFF. The CDR3 DNA, read in part, is TGTGCCAGCAGCTTAGGCGGGTTGAACACTGAA.

Of note for this clone: The read terminates 3 residues before the CDR3 end, so the remaining end is supplied by the germline J gene. The chain is built from TRBV5-6 and TRBJ2-7; weak D call: TRBD1 (5 bases). The length of the CDR3 is 15 residues. Germline V gene lookup returns CDR1 SGHDT and CDR2 YYEEEE. Trimming left V 0 bases short and J 2 bases short, with 12 bases between. CDR3 region: CASSLAQGEPYEQYF. The part of the CDR3 DNA that was read is TGTGCCAGCAGCTTGGCCCAGGGTGAGCCCTACGAG.

Remarks on this clone: The CDR3 end lies 3 residues beyond the end of the read and is filled in from the germline J gene. The V gene is TRBV7-2, the J gene TRBJ1-5, with 7 bases that match TRBD1. The length of the CDR3 is 15 residues. V lost 1 base and J lost 2; bases outside the gene matches: 2. The germline V gene has CDR1 SGHTA and CDR2 FQGNSA. Partial CDR3 DNA: TGTGCCAGCAGCTTAGGGGACAGCCGCAATCAGCCC. Amino acid sequence: CASSLGDSRNQP. The entire CDR3 is CASSLGDSRNQPQHF.

Worth noting for this clone: From the germline J gene comes the end of the CDR3, since the read stops 3 residues before it. V is TRBV20-1 and J is TRBJ1-1, with D unclear. Trimming removed 4 bases at V and 1 base at J, with 16 bases between. CDR3 length: 15 amino acids. CDR1 is DFQATT, CDR2 SNEGSKA, per germline (reference sequence). Partial CDR3 DNA: TGCAGTGCTAAAGGGCCCCGTTACGGGAACACTGAA. Encoded protein: CSAKGPRYGNTE. Given in full, the CDR3 is CSAKGPRYGNTEAFF.

Concerning this clone itself: Read data end 3 residues before the CDR3 end; the end is taken from the germline J gene. The rearrangement links TRBV2 to TRBJ2-3, with TRBD1 as a possible D gene (5 bases). The CDR3 contains 14 residues. Per the germline V gene, CDR1 is SNHLY and CDR2 is FYNNEI. Trimming cost V 7 bases and J 1 base, with 12 bases left between them. CDR3 region: CASKDLRGTDTQYF. CDR3 DNA, as far as it was read: TGTGCCAGCAAGGACCTCAGGGGCACAGATACG.

A word on this clone: The observed sequence ends 3 residues before the CDR3 terminus, with the missing tail filled in from the germline J gene. The rearrangement links TRBV7-9 to TRBJ1-1; D call uncertain. CDR1 and CDR2 from the germline V gene are SEHNR and FQNEAQ (reference sequence). V was trimmed by 1 base and J by 3 bases, leaving 6 bases between them. CDR3 length: 13 amino acids. The CDR3 region is CASSLVQDTEAFF. CDR3 DNA (partial): TGTGCCAGCAGCTTAGTCCAGGACACTGAA.

Turning to this clone: The sequence runs out 3 residues before the end of the CDR3; the remainder is reconstructed from the germline J gene. The V gene is TRBV10-3, the J gene TRBJ1-1, with D possibly matching TRBD1 (5 bases). Germline V CDR1 and CDR2: ENHRY, SYGVKD. Trimming took off 9 bases at V and 1 base at J, with 12 bases between the two ends. The CDR3 consists of 13 residues. CDR3 bases read: TGTGCCATTAATCGAGGGGAGAACACTGAA. Protein sequence: CAINRGENTE. From start to end, the CDR3 is CAINRGENTEAFF.

About this clone: The CDR3 extends 3 residues past the end of the read, so its final part is completed from the germline J gene. The chain recombines TRBV7-2 with TRBJ2-1; possibly TRBD2 for D (6 bases). The V gene's germline CDR1 is SGHTA and CDR2 FQGNSA. The CDR3 totals 18 residues. CDR3 residues: CASRLAEDYDLSYNEQFF. Partial CDR3 DNA: TGTGCAAGTCGCTTAGCGGAGGACTACGATCTATCCTACAATGAG.

A word on this clone: The read falls 3 residues short of the CDR3 end, and the missing part is taken from the germline J gene. The chain joins TRBV28 to TRBJ1-3, with no clear D. The CDR3 extends over 15 amino acids. Germline V gene sequence: CDR1 MDHEN, CDR2 SYDVKM. V was trimmed by 7 bases and J by 0 bases, leaving 13 bases between them. The CDR3: CASKGGPNSGNTIYF. CDR3 DNA (partial): TGTGCCAGCAAGGGTGGGCCCAACTCTGGAAACACC.

Worth noting for this clone: The read terminates 3 residues ahead of where the CDR3 ends, so the germline J gene completes it. The chain recombines TRBV18 with TRBJ1-5; possibly TRBD1 for D (5 bases). V was pared by 3 bases and J by 3 bases, with 6 bases between. CDR1 is KGHSH and CDR2 is LQKENI in the germline V gene. The CDR3 runs to 13 residues. Incomplete CDR3 DNA: TGTGCCAGCTCACCGGGACTCAATCAGCCC. The encoded protein is CASSPGLNQP. The full CDR3 protein reads CASSPGLNQPQHF.

The CDR3 protein is CASSLEVASMDTQYF. CDR3 bases read: TGTGCCAGCAGCTTAGAAGTGGCTAGCATGGATACG. V usage is TRBV7-6 and J usage is TRBJ2-3; maybe TRBD2 (5 bases). With the read ending 3 residues before the CDR3 end, the germline J gene is used to fill in that end. Between the trimmed V and J ends, which lost 1 base and 6 bases, there was a span of 14 bases. Germline V gene sequence: CDR1 SGHVS, CDR2 FNYEAQ. This CDR3 is 15 amino acids long.

About this clone itself: The observed sequence ends 3 residues before the CDR3 terminus, with the missing tail filled in from the germline J gene. The genes are TRBV7-9 and TRBJ2-3, with 7 bases matching TRBD1. Germline CDR1 reads SEHNR; CDR2 reads FQNEAQ (reference sequence). This CDR3 comprises 14 residues. The covered CDR3 bases are TGTGCCAGCAGTTCTACAGGGGTCGAAGAGACG. It codes for CASSSTGVEET. The entire CDR3 is CASSSTGVEETQYF.

For this clone: The CDR3 goes on 3 residues after the read ends, and that part is filled in from the germline J gene. The chain carries TRBV5-1 and TRBJ2-1; TRBD2 aligns across 7 bases. CDR1 is SGHRS and CDR2 is YFSETQ in the germline V gene. Germline trimming cut 4 bases from V and 5 bases from J; bases unmatched to any gene: 6. The CDR3 loop spans 14 amino acids. The CDR3 loop reads CASSLQRGHNEQFF. The sequenced part of the CDR3 DNA is TGCGCCAGCAGCCTCCAGCGGGGACACAATGAG. Based on the CDR3 plus reference TRBV5-1 and TRBJ2-1, the full variable domain is KAGVTQTPRYLIKTRGQQVTLSCSPISGHRSVSWYQQTPGQGLQFLFEYFSETQRNKGNFPGRFSGRQFSNSRSEMNVSTLELGDSALYLCASSLQRGHNEQFFGPGTRLTVL.

With respect to this clone: The read terminates 3 residues before the CDR3 end, so the remaining end is supplied by the germline J gene. The chain is built from TRBV20-1 and TRBJ2-2, with 9 bases fitting TRBD1. Per germline, CDR1 DFQATT and CDR2 SNEGSKA (reference sequence). CDR3 size: 14 residues. The sequenced part of the CDR3 DNA is TGCAGTGCGAGGGGGGACAGGGATAATTCACCG. It encodes CSARGDRDNSP. The whole CDR3 protein is CSARGDRDNSPLFF.

As for this clone: The sequence runs out 3 residues before the end of the CDR3; the remainder is reconstructed from the germline J gene. V gene TRBV29-1 combines with J gene TRBJ2-3, with TRBD2 matching 14 bases. CDR1 is SQVTM, CDR2 ANQGSEA, per germline. V dropped 5 bases and J dropped 6; count of bases not matched to a gene: 10. The CDR3 extends over 16 amino acids. The DNA read from the CDR3 is TGCAGCGTTCTCGGGACTAGCGGGGGATTTTCGGATACG. It is translated as CSVLGTSGGFSDT. From start to end, the CDR3 is CSVLGTSGGFSDTQYF.

Of note for this clone: The observed sequence ends 3 residues before the CDR3 terminus, with the missing tail filled in from the germline J gene. This chain connects TRBV4-1 to TRBJ1-2; TRBD1 matches 7 bases. V gave up 5 bases and J gave up 3 bases; unmatched junction bases: 9. CDR1 MGHRA and CDR2 YSYEKL come from the germline V gene. The CDR3 totals 15 residues. The CDR3 is CASSRITGADYGYTF. The covered CDR3 bases are TGCGCCAGCAGCAGGATTACAGGGGCCGACTATGGC.

Concerning this clone itself: The CDR3 goes on 3 residues after the read ends, and that part is filled in from the germline J gene. J is TRBJ2-7 and V is TRBV12-5; TRBD2 agrees at 9 bases. The CDR3 totals 13 residues. Unmatched junction bases numbered 3, after V lost 8 bases and J lost 1 base. CDR1 LGHNT and CDR2 FRNRAP come from the germline V gene. The CDR3 bases that were read are TGTGCTAGTAGTACTAGCGGGTCCTACGAG. Amino acids: CASSTSGSYE. The CDR3 as a whole reads CASSTSGSYEQYF.

Details on this clone: The read comes to an end 3 residues before the CDR3 does, leaving the germline J gene to fill in the end. V usage is TRBV30 and J usage is TRBJ1-2; 8 positions agree with TRBD1. Germline V CDR1 and CDR2: GTSNPN, SVGIG (reference sequence). This CDR3 contains 14 residues. CDR3 sequence: CAWTTGDGQGGYTF. CDR3 DNA (partial): TGTGCCTGGACCACAGGGGATGGACAGGGCGGC.